This entry lists 23 T cell receptor beta chains sequenced from one sample in a study of blood T cell repertoires in COVID-19 (dated by TCRdb to 2018 to 2020). Library preparation was by the immunoSEQ multiplex PCR assay. TCRdb carries this immuneACCESS record with in-frame sequences only. Its versions omit some clonotypes, under half of them owing to an unresolved V gene in the studies checked, with the rest unexplained. The sample includes about 210,000 clones, with 83% observed a single time. The biggest ten clones account for roughly 2.5% of the sample. Sequenced input: peripheral blood. Every receptor here comes from a woman aged 40 to 50 with active or convalescent COVID-19.

The DNA for the CDR3 is TGTGCCAGCAGTTCGCGGGGGTCATACGATGAGCAGTTCTTC. It yields the protein CASSSRGSYDEQFF. This rearrangement joins TRBV6-2 or TRBV6-3 to TRBJ2-1, with 7 bases that match TRBD2. V gave up 4 bases and J gave up 8 bases; unmatched junction bases: 8. The CDR3 totals 14 residues. The germline V gene encodes CDR1 MNHEY and CDR2 SVGEGT.

This rearrangement joins TRBV7-2 to TRBJ1-1, with a tentative D call TRBD1 (6 bases). Looked up from germline, CDR1 is SGHTA and CDR2 is FQGNSA. There are 13 residues in the CDR3. Trimming pared 4 bases from V and 1 base from J, leaving 7 bases between. CDR3 nucleotides: TGTGCCAGCAGCTGGGGACAGAACACTGAAGCTTTCTTT. Its protein product is CASSWGQNTEAFF.

This chain links TRBV5-1 with TRBJ1-2, with D maybe TRBD1 (6 bases). V lost 0 bases, J lost 7 bases, and 16 bases lay in between. The CDR3 is 15 amino acids. CDR1 SGHRS and CDR2 YFSETQ come from the germline V gene. The CDR3 is CASSLGSGGGTGYTF. The CDR3 DNA sequence: TGCGCCAGCAGCTTGGGGTCTGGGGGCGGCACTGGCTACACCTTC.

The chain links TRBV19 to TRBJ1-2; 11 bases agree with TRBD1. The germline CDR1 and CDR2 sequences are LNHDA and SQIVND (reference sequence). CDR3 length equals 14 residues. V shed 8 bases and J 8 bases; nucleotides not matched to a gene: 10. The CDR3 DNA sequence: TGTGCCAGTGACGGACAGGGGGCTGTTCGAGGCTACACCTTC. Amino acids: CASDGQGAVRGYTF.

V usage is TRBV4-2 and J usage is TRBJ1-3; 7 bases are a match to TRBD1. CDR1 is LGHNA, CDR2 YNFKEQ, per germline. J was trimmed by 2 bases and V by 2 bases; bases with no gene match: 6. The CDR3 has 16 amino acids. CDR3 bases: TGTGCCAGCAGCCAACCCCCGGGACAGCCTGGAAACACCATATATTTT. Translation gives CASSQPPGQPGNTIYF.

The chain employs TRBV4-3 and TRBJ2-7; 8 bases match TRBD1. CDR3 length equals 16 residues. Trimming cost V 4 bases and J 2 bases; bases outside gene matches: 10. Per germline, CDR1 LGHNA and CDR2 YSLEER. DNA of the CDR3: TGCGCCAGCAGCCCCCGTTGGGACAGGCCGACCTACGAGCAGTACTTC. It is translated as CASSPRWDRPTYEQYF.

A single count supports this clone. The chain links TRBV7-9 to TRBJ2-7, with 12 bases identical to TRBD2. V was clipped by 7 bases and J by 4 bases; unmatched bases: 8. The V gene's germline CDR1 is SEHNR and CDR2 FQNEAQ (reference sequence). This CDR3 region has 15 residues. CDR3: CASTKAGTSGYEQYF. CDR3 DNA sequence: TGTGCCAGCACCAAAGCGGGGACTAGCGGGTACGAGCAGTACTTC. Drawing the rest from reference TRBV7-9 and TRBJ2-7, the complete variable domain is DTGVSQNPRHKITKRGQNVTFRCDPISEHNRLYWYRQTLGQGPEFLTYFQNEAQLEKSRLLSDRFSAERPKGSFSTLEIQRTEQGDSAMYLCASTKAGTSGYEQYFGPGTRLTVT.

The rearrangement joins TRBV4-1 to TRBJ2-1; 10 nucleotides agree with TRBD2. The CDR3 length is 15 residues. Germline V gene data show CDR1 as MGHRA and CDR2 as YSYEKL. V trimming: 6 bases; J trimming: 6 bases; junction bases outside the gene matches: 8. CDR3 region: CASSLTSGWGNEQFF. For the CDR3, the DNA is TGCGCCAGCAGTCTGACTAGCGGGTGGGGCAATGAGCAGTTCTTC.

The rearrangement uses TRBV18 and TRBJ2-1; the match to TRBD1 covers 7 bases. CDR1 is KGHSH and CDR2 is LQKENI in the germline V gene. This CDR3 comprises 12 residues. J was trimmed by 8 bases and V by 3 bases; bases with no gene match: 1. The CDR3 coding sequence is TGTGCCAGCTCACCCAGGGGGTATGAGCAGTTCTTC. It specifies CASSPRGYEQFF.

Of note for this clone: Other DNA sequences in this sample translate to the same CDR3. The rearrangement links TRBV30 to TRBJ1-5; D gene ambiguous. Trimming pared 0 bases from V and 6 bases from J, leaving 9 bases between. Per germline, CDR1 GTSNPN and CDR2 SVGIG (reference sequence). CDR3 length equals 13 residues. In nucleotides, the CDR3 is TGTGCCTGGAGTGTAAGAGGGTTTCAGCCCCAGCATTTT. Translated, it gives CAWSVRGFQPQHF.

The chain couples TRBV28 to TRBJ1-1; D gene ambiguous. Germline values: CDR1 MDHEN, CDR2 SYDVKM. The V end was cut by 3 bases, the J end by 8 bases, with 19 bases between. The CDR3 is made up of 15 amino acids. In DNA form, the CDR3 reads TGTGCCAGCAGTTTTTGGATAGCGTATACAATAGAAGCTTTCTTT. It specifies CASSFWIAYTIEAFF.

The chain carries TRBV4-3 and TRBJ2-7; 8 bases are shared with TRBD1. V shed 3 bases and J 0 bases; nucleotides not matched to a gene: 4. CDR1 is LGHNA and CDR2 is YSLEER in the germline V gene. CDR3 length equals 15 residues. CDR3 in amino acids: CASSQGQDSSYEQYF. CDR3 in DNA: TGCGCCAGCAGCCAGGGACAGGACAGCTCCTACGAGCAGTACTTC.

The chain combines TRBV7-2 with TRBJ2-5; 8 nucleotides line up with TRBD2. Looked up from germline, CDR1 is SGHTA and CDR2 is FQGNSA. V lost 3 bases to trimming and J lost 2 bases; unmatched junction nucleotides: 14. There are 18 residues in the CDR3. The CDR3 loop reads CASSLSGGGRLLQETQYF. As DNA, the CDR3 is TGTGCCAGCAGCTTGTCGGGCGGGGGGCGACTCCTGCAAGAGACCCAGTACTTC.

V is TRBV4-2 and J is TRBJ1-2; the match to TRBD1 covers 8 bases. The CDR3 runs 13 residues. V shed 6 bases and J 8 bases; nucleotides not matched to a gene: 8. Germline V gene data show CDR1 as LGHNA and CDR2 as YNFKEQ. CDR3: CASRQGVFDGYTF. CDR3 DNA sequence: TGTGCCAGCAGACAGGGGGTCTTCGACGGCTACACCTTC.

The V call is TRBV28, the J call TRBJ1-6; unclear D gene. The CDR3 has 15 amino acids. Between the trimmed V and J ends, which lost 1 base and 10 bases, there was a span of 14 bases. The germline V gene has CDR1 MDHEN and CDR2 SYDVKM. This CDR3 reads CASSLSRGEYSPLHF. CDR3 DNA sequence: TGTGCCAGCAGTTTATCTCGCGGGGAATACTCACCCCTCCACTTT.

The chain combines TRBV28 with TRBJ1-1; D not certain. The V gene's germline CDR1 is MDHEN and CDR2 SYDVKM. This CDR3 is built from 13 residues. V lost 2 bases and J 1 base, leaving 5 bases between the germline ends. DNA of the CDR3: TGTGCCAGCAGTTTACCGTGGAACACTGAAGCTTTCTTT. It codes for CASSLPWNTEAFF.

In its sample, this clone was seen once. V usage is TRBV7-9 and J usage is TRBJ2-2, with D tentatively TRBD2 (7 bases). This CDR3 has 15 amino acids. The V gene's germline CDR1 is SEHNR and CDR2 FQNEAQ (reference sequence). V lost 2 bases and J lost 5, with 12 bases in between. Here the CDR3 DNA reads TGTGCCAGCAGCTTACTCAGGGGAGGGACCGGGGAGCTGTTTTTT. Translation gives CASSLLRGGTGELFF.

J is TRBJ2-5 and V is TRBV7-9; 7 bases are shared with TRBD1. Unmatched junction bases numbered 6, after V lost 5 bases and J lost 3 bases. The CDR3 consists of 14 residues. Germline-derived CDR1 and CDR2 are SEHNR and FQNEAQ (reference sequence). The CDR3 sequence: CASSGGQGEETQYF. CDR3 DNA: TGTGCCAGCAGCGGTGGGCAGGGGGAAGAGACCCAGTACTTC.

This clone was counted once. Here the CDR3 DNA reads TGTGCCAGCAGCAACCCCGACAGCTGCGGGCAGTACTTC. Translation gives CASSNPDSCGQYF. V gene TRBV21-1 combines with J gene TRBJ2-7; TRBD1 reflects the table's D call only, with no check against the DNA. TRBV21-1 corresponds to a pseudogene. The CDR3 spans 13 residues.

V and J are TRBV5-1 and TRBJ1-1, with 9 bases lining up with TRBD1. From germline, CDR1 is SGHRS and CDR2 YFSETQ. J was trimmed by 4 bases and V by 0 bases; bases with no gene match: 10. The CDR3 covers 17 residues. The CDR3 sequence is CASSLARDREKGTEAFF. CDR3 nucleotides: TGCGCCAGCAGCTTGGCGCGGGACAGGGAAAAGGGCACTGAAGCTTTCTTT.

This chain connects TRBV6-5 to TRBJ1-5, with TRBD1 identical over 9 bases. The CDR3 loop spans 15 amino acids. Looked up from germline, CDR1 is MNHEY and CDR2 is SVGAGI. Trimming removed 2 bases from V and 9 bases from J; junction bases left unmatched: 8. The CDR3 reads CASSYGQGTGGPQHF. The CDR3 region has the DNA TGTGCCAGCAGTTACGGACAGGGGACCGGGGGGCCCCAGCATTTT.

The chain joins TRBV14 to TRBJ2-7; D may be TRBD1 (6 bases). The CDR3 has 15 amino acids. Germline CDR1 is SGHDN and CDR2 is FVKESK. V was shortened by 4 bases and J by 2 bases, with 15 bases between the two germline ends. The CDR3 DNA reads as TGTGCCAGCAGCCTCCGGGACACATACCCCTACGAGCAGTACTTC. It yields the protein CASSLRDTYPYEQYF. The entire variable domain, with the rest obtained from reference TRBV14 and TRBJ2-7, is as follows: EAGVTQFPSHSVIEKGQTVTLRCDPISGHDNLYWYRRVMGKEIKFLLHFVKESKQDESGMPNNRFLAERTGGTYSTLKVQPAELEDSGVYFCASSLRDTYPYEQYFGPGTRLTVT.

The CDR3 sequence: CASSISGTTSNFAYEQYF. The CDR3, as DNA: TGCGCCAGCAGCATATCTGGGACTACCTCTAACTTTGCCTACGAGCAGTACTTC. This chain connects TRBV5-1 to TRBJ2-7; 7 nucleotides align to TRBD2. The CDR3 totals 18 residues. Looked up from germline, CDR1 is SGHRS and CDR2 is YFSETQ. V was clipped by 4 bases and J by 2 bases; unmatched bases: 18.